The 21 T cell receptor beta chains below were found in one sample sequenced in a study of blood T cell repertoires in COVID-19. Clones were sequenced by immunoSEQ multiplex PCR, and TCRdb holds only the in-frame ones, with some missing. The sample consists of fewer than 100,000 clones, 70% to 90% of them appearing once. Sequencing was performed on peripheral blood. The receptors were sampled from a man in his 70s with acute or convalescent COVID-19.

CDR3 sequence reads: CATSDLERFGAFF. The CDR3 bases are TGTGCCACCAGTGATTTGGAACGTTTCGGGGCTTTCTTT. The rearrangement links TRBV24-1 to TRBJ1-1; D gene ambiguous. Germline CDR1 is KGHDR and CDR2 is SFDVKD. Trimming stripped 0 bases from V and 11 bases from J, with 12 bases between. There are 13 residues in the CDR3.

The chain carries TRBV10-2 and TRBJ2-7; TRBD1 agrees at 7 bases. From germline, CDR1 is WSHSY and CDR2 SAAADI. The CDR3 has 13 residues. Unmatched junction bases numbered 7, after V lost 5 bases and J lost 6 bases. CDR3 DNA sequence: TGCGCCAGCAGTCCGGGACAGACCCCCGAGCAGTACTTC. Its translation: CASSPGQTPEQYF.

V and J are TRBV9 and TRBJ1-3; TRBD1 is a possible D gene (5 bases). The length of the CDR3 is 15 residues. V dropped 0 bases and J dropped 3 bases, with 10 bases sitting between them. Germline V gives CDR1 SGDLS, CDR2 YYNGEE. The CDR3 is CASSVEAGYGNTIYF. The DNA for the CDR3 is TGTGCCAGCAGCGTAGAGGCAGGGTATGGAAACACCATATATTTT.

Remarks on this clone: Sequence at one end of the junction differs from germline and may be a read error. The chain employs TRBV5-4 and TRBJ2-3, with D maybe TRBD2 (6 bases). The CDR3 covers 13 residues. Germline V gene lookup returns CDR1 SGHNT and CDR2 YYREEE (reference sequence). DNA for the CDR3: TGTGCCAGCAGCCCCCTTGCGGGATACGCAGAGGGTTTT. Amino acid sequence: CASSPLAGYAEGF. Using reference TRBV5-4 and TRBJ2-3 for the parts outside the CDR3, the full variable domain is ETGVTQSPTHLIKTRGQQVTLRCSSQSGHNTVSWYQQALGQGPQFIFQYYREEENGRGNFPPRFSGLQFPNYSSELNVNALELDDSALYLCASSPLAGYAEGFGPGTRLTVL.

The table lists this clone with a few counts. The rearrangement links TRBV7-2 to TRBJ1-2; D remains ambiguous. CDR1 is SGHTA and CDR2 is FQGNSA in the germline V gene. V dropped 5 bases and J dropped 10 bases, with 17 bases sitting between them. The CDR3 has 13 residues. The CDR3 region is CASSELRAGDYTF. For the CDR3, the DNA is TGTGCCAGCAGCGAGCTGAGGGCGGGCGACTACACCTTC.

The chain uses TRBV9 and TRBJ2-4; 8 bases line up with TRBD2. Germline V CDR1 and CDR2: SGDLS, YYNGEE. V dropped 0 bases and J dropped 8; count of bases not matched to a gene: 4. The CDR3 length is 14 residues. CDR3 loop: CASSVGPGGDIQYF. CDR3 DNA: TGTGCCAGCAGCGTAGGACCCGGGGGGGACATTCAGTACTTC.

This chain links TRBV3-1 (or the pseudogene TRBV3-2) with TRBJ2-5; tentative D call: TRBD2 (5 bases). Trimming removed 5 bases from V and 5 bases from J, with 18 bases in between. This CDR3 region has 15 residues. Germline V gene lookup returns CDR1 LGHDT and CDR2 YNNKEL (reference sequence). Written as DNA, the CDR3 is TGTGCCAGCAGCTTACTTGAACCGGGCGGGGAGACCCAGTACTTC. Its translation is CASSLLEPGGETQYF.

V gene TRBV6-5 combines with J gene TRBJ1-3, with a tentative D call TRBD1 (6 bases). V was trimmed by 6 bases and J by 4 bases, leaving 16 bases between them. Per germline, CDR1 MNHEY and CDR2 SVGAGI. The CDR3 has 15 amino acids. The CDR3 coding sequence is TGTGCCAGCAGACTCCAGGGGATCGGAGGAAACACCATATATTTT. Its protein product is CASRLQGIGGNTIYF.

The chain carries TRBV5-4 and TRBJ2-1, with 8 positions matching TRBD1. With 4 bases clipped from V and 1 base from J, the junction kept 4 bases outside the gene matches. Germline CDR1 SGHNT, CDR2 YYREEE (reference sequence). This CDR3 contains 15 residues. The CDR3 DNA reads TGTGCCAGCAGCGACGGGACAGGATCCTACAATGAGCAGTTCTTC. It codes for CASSDGTGSYNEQFF.

J is TRBJ1-1 and V is TRBV7-9; 7 bases are shared with TRBD1. Germline assignment: CDR1 SEHNR and CDR2 FQNEAQ (reference sequence). Trimming removed 5 bases from V and 1 base from J; junction bases left unmatched: 7. This CDR3 comprises 15 residues. The CDR3, as DNA: TGTGCCAGCAGCCGCGGAGGGGGCTGGAACACTGAAGCTTTCTTT. Translated: CASSRGGGWNTEAFF.

V is TRBV29-1 and J is TRBJ2-1; 11 bases match TRBD1. Unmatched junction bases numbered 11, after V lost 0 bases and J lost 16 bases. The CDR3 runs to 14 residues. Germline loops: CDR1 SQVTM, CDR2 ANQGSEA. The CDR3 coding sequence is TGCAGCGTTGAAGATCGGGACAGGGGGAACCGTGAATTCTTC. It specifies CSVEDRDRGNREFF.

This chain joins TRBV7-9 and TRBJ1-6, with 10 positions matching TRBD1. This CDR3 spans 14 amino acids. V lost 4 bases, J lost 15 bases, and 9 bases stayed unmatched. CDR1 is SEHNR, CDR2 FQNEAQ, per germline (reference sequence). CDR3 nucleotide sequence: TGTGCCAGCAGCTACGCAGCCGGGACAGGGGACCTCCACTTT. As protein: CASSYAAGTGDLHF.

This clone was detected once. The chain joins TRBV6-5 to TRBJ1-3; a possible D gene is TRBD1 (6 bases). The CDR3 extends over 15 amino acids. In germline, CDR1 is MNHEY, CDR2 SVGAGI. V was trimmed by 4 bases and J by 4 bases, leaving 14 bases between them. In DNA, the CDR3 is TGTGCCAGCAGTTCTACATCAGGGGTCGGAAACACCATATATTTT. The encoded protein is CASSSTSGVGNTIYF.

The V gene is TRBV28, the J gene TRBJ1-5; D not certain. The CDR3 contains 16 residues. V was trimmed by 1 base and J by 5 bases, leaving 15 bases between them. Looked up from germline, CDR1 is MDHEN and CDR2 is SYDVKM. The DNA of the CDR3 is TGTGCCAGCAGTTTATATCTCGGTAGAGCGGATCAGCCCCAGCATTTT. It encodes CASSLYLGRADQPQHF.

V is TRBV5-4 and J is TRBJ2-7, with 15 bases lining up with TRBD2. The trim removed 4 bases at V and 2 bases at J, leaving 13 bases unmatched. The CDR3 has 19 amino acids. Looked up from germline, CDR1 is SGHNT and CDR2 is YYREEE (reference sequence). The chain's CDR3 is CASSRMGLAGGRGPYEQYV. The CDR3 DNA reads as TGTGCCAGCAGCCGGATGGGACTAGCGGGGGGTAGGGGCCCCTACGAGCAGTACGTC.

On this clone itself: Within the sample, other DNA sequences also encode this same CDR3. The chain employs TRBV27 and TRBJ1-5; no clear D. The CDR3 contains 15 residues. Between the trimmed V and J ends, which lost 0 bases and 3 bases, there was a span of 9 bases. Per the germline V gene, CDR1 is MNHEY and CDR2 is SMNVEV (reference sequence). The CDR3 DNA is TGTGCCAGCAGTTTATCTCGCCAGAACAATCAGCCCCAGCATTTT. This encodes CASSLSRQNNQPQHF.

V and J are TRBV27 and TRBJ1-6; D gene unclear. This CDR3 spans 13 amino acids. CDR1 and CDR2 from the germline V gene are MNHEY and SMNVEV (reference sequence). Trimming removed 5 bases at V and 7 bases at J, with 9 bases between. The CDR3, as DNA: TGTGCCAGCAGTGCTAGGCCGAATTCACCCCTCCACTTT. Its protein product is CASSARPNSPLHF.

The chain recombines TRBV5-5 with TRBJ2-2, with TRBD1 matching over 7 bases. Germline values: CDR1 SGHKS, CDR2 YYEKEE (reference sequence). The length of the CDR3 is 15 residues. The trim removed 5 bases at V and 7 bases at J, leaving 11 bases unmatched. The CDR3 sequence: CASSSVDRDGGELFF. The CDR3 bases are TGTGCCAGCAGTTCCGTAGACAGGGACGGCGGGGAGCTGTTTTTT.

The V gene is TRBV6-5, the J gene TRBJ1-5; D is unresolved. Germline CDR1 MNHEY, CDR2 SVGAGI. The CDR3 runs 15 residues. V was clipped by 5 bases and J by 1 base, with 12 bases between them. Here the CDR3 reads CASSTNRGSNQPQHF. The CDR3 DNA reads as TGTGCCAGCAGTACCAACCGGGGAAGCAATCAGCCCCAGCATTTT.

CDR3 DNA sequence: TGTGCCAGCAGTGAACAGGGACTAGCGGGTTTCACCGGGGAGCTGTTTTTT. Protein product: CASSEQGLAGFTGELFF. The chain has TRBV2 and TRBJ2-2; 12 nucleotides line up with TRBD2. Trimming cost V 2 bases and J 4 bases; bases outside gene matches: 5. Germline-derived CDR1 and CDR2 are SNHLY and FYNNEI. The CDR3 runs 17 residues.

CDR3 sequence reads: CASSRDSSTDTQYF. The DNA of the CDR3 is TGTGCCAGCAGCCGGGACTCTAGCACAGATACGCAGTATTTT. The chain joins TRBV7-2 to TRBJ2-3; D may be TRBD2 (6 bases). The CDR3 has 14 amino acids. The germline gives CDR1 SGHTA, CDR2 FQGNSA. Between the trimmed V and J ends, which lost 5 bases and 0 bases, there was a span of 9 bases.